This T cell receptor (beta chain) was profiled in a study of CD8 T cell repertoires and HIV-1 epitope variants. Study at large: T cells were stimulated with Twenty-five Gag and Nef peptides separately. An uncultured baseline aliquot held 1M T cells.

With regard to this clone: The antigen is not known.

Repertoires were generated with immunoSEQ multiplex PCR, while TCRdb's copy carries only in-frame clones and drops some. The sample consists of 5,100 or so clones, around 71% of them appearing once. Trimming removed 6 bases from V and 6 bases from J; junction bases left unmatched: 10. Per germline, CDR1 SEHNR and CDR2 FQNEAQ (reference sequence). The CDR3 spans 16 residues. What was sequenced was cultured CD8+ T cells derived from PBMCs. The chain recombines TRBV7-9 with TRBJ2-2, with 10 bases fitting TRBD1. The clonotype was recovered from a male donor with HIV. The DNA of the CDR3 is TGTGCCAGCAGTCGGCCGGGACAGGGGCTCTCCGGGGAGCTGTTTTTT. Translated: CASSRPGQGLSGELFF.